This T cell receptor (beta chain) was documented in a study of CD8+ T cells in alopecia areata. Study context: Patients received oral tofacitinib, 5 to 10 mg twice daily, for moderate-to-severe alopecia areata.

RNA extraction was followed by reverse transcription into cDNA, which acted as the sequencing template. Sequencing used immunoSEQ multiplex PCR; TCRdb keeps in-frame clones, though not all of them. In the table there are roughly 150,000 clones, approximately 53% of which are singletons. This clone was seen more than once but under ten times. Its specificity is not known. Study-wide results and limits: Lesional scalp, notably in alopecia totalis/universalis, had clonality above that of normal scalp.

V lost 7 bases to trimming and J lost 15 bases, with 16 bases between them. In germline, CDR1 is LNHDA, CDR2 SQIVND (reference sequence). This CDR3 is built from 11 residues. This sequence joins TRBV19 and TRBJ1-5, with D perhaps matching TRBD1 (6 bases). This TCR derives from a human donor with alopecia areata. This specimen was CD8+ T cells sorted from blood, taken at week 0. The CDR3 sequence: CASTDGGAGHF. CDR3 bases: TGTGCCAGTACCGATGGGGGGGCTGGGCATTTT.